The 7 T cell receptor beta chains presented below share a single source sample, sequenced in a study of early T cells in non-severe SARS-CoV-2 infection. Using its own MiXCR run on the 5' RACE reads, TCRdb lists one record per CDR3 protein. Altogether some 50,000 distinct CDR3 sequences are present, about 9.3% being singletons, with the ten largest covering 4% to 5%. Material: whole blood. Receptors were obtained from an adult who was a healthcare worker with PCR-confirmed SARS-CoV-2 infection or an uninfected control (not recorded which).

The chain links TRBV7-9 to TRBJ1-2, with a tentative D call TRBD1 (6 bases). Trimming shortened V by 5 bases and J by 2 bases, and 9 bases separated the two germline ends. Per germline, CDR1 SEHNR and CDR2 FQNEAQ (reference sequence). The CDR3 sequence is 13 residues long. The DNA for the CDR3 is TGTGCCAGCAGCCCAGGGGCCAACTATGGCTACACCTTC. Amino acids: CASSPGANYGYTF.

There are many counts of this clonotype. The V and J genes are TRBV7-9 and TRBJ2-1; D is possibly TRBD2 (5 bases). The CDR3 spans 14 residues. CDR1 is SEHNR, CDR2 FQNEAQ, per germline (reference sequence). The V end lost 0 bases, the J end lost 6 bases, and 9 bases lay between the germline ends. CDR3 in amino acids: CASSLALGGNEQFF. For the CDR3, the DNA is TGTGCCAGCAGCTTAGCGCTTGGAGGCAATGAGCAGTTCTTC.

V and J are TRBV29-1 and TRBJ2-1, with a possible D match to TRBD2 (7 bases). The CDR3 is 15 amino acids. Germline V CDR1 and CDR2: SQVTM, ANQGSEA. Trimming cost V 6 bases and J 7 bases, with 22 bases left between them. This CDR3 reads CSVRGLGGAINEQFF. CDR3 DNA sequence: TGCAGCGTACGGGGCCTAGGGGGGGCGATTAATGAGCAGTTCTTC.

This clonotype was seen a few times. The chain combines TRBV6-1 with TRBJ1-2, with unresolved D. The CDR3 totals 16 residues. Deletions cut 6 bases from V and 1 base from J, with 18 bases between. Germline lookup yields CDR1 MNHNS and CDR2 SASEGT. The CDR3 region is CASRPKAPESNYGYTF. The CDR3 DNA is TGTGCCAGCAGACCGAAGGCTCCCGAAAGTAACTATGGCTACACCTTC.

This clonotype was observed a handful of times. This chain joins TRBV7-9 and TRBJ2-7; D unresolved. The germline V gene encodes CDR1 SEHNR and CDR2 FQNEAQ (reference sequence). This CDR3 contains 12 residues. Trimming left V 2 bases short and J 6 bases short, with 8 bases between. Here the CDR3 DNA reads TGTGCCAGCAGCTTAACGCCCCCCGAGCAGTACTTC. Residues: CASSLTPPEQYF.

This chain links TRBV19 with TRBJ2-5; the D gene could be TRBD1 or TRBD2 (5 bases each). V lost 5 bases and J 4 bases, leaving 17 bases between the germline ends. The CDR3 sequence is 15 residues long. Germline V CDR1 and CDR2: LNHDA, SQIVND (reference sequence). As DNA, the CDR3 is TGTGCCAGTAGTGCGTCCGGGACCCCGGGAGAGACCCAGTACTTC. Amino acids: CASSASGTPGETQYF.

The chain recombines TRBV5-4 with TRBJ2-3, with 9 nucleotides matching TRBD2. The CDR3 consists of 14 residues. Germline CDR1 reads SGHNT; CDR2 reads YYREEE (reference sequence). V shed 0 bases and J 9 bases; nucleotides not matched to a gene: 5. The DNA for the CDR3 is TGTGCCAGCAGCTTGGTGGCGGGAGGGGGCACGCAGTATTTT. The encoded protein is CASSLVAGGGTQYF.